Following are 29 T cell receptor beta chains from one sample sequenced in a study of T-cell reconstitution after alpha-beta-depleted transplantation in children. Preparation of the TCRbeta library used unique molecular identifiers. Each CDR3 protein is one row after TCRdb ran MiXCR on the PCR reads. The sample comprises a few hundred thousand distinct CDR3 sequences, 20% to 30% of which are singletons, and 4% to 5.5% rests with the top ten. This sample comprised PBMCs, mostly from graft donor cells, obtained 360 days after TCRalphabeta/CD19-depleted stem cell transplant. The origin of the receptors is a female patient aged 2-9 years who had a stem cell transplant for congenital amegakaryocytic thrombocytopenia, so the T cells may come from the graft donor.

V gene TRBV20-1 combines with J gene TRBJ2-7; D remains ambiguous. This CDR3 region has 11 residues. Germline V gives CDR1 DFQATT, CDR2 SNEGSKA (reference sequence). V lost 0 bases and J 3 bases, leaving 3 bases between the germline ends. CDR3 nucleotides: TGCAGTGCTAGAGATGTCTACGAGCAGTACTTC. It translates to CSARDVYEQYF.

A few counts support this clonotype. The chain links TRBV11-2 to TRBJ2-2, with a tentative D call TRBD1 (5 bases). Germline CDR1 is SGHAT and CDR2 is FQNNGV. Trimming took off 3 bases at V and 2 bases at J, with 7 bases between the two ends. This CDR3 is built from 14 residues. The CDR3: CASSFGQNTGELFF. The CDR3 DNA is TGTGCCAGCAGCTTTGGACAAAACACCGGGGAGCTGTTTTTT.

In this sample, this clonotype turned up many times. V and J are TRBV3-1 and TRBJ2-5, with no clear D. Germline CDR1 is LGHDT and CDR2 is YNNKEL (reference sequence). Trimming shortened V by 2 bases and J by 1 base, and 11 bases separated the two germline ends. CDR3 length: 15 amino acids. CDR3 region: CASSQTLNPQETQYF. The CDR3 DNA follows: TGTGCCAGCAGCCAAACTCTGAATCCCCAAGAGACCCAGTACTTC.

This CDR3 is CASKDRTNTEAFF. The DNA of the CDR3 is TGTGCCAGCAAGGACAGGACGAACACTGAAGCTTTCTTT. The chain employs TRBV12-3 or TRBV12-4 and TRBJ1-1, with 7 bases that match TRBD1. V dropped 7 bases and J dropped 1; count of bases not matched to a gene: 3. The CDR3 length is 13 residues.

The chain joins TRBV15 to TRBJ1-1; no firm D call. V lost 1 base, J lost 6 bases, and 15 bases lay in between. Per the germline V gene, CDR1 is LNHNV and CDR2 is YYDKDF (reference sequence). The CDR3 runs 15 residues. CDR3 nucleotides: TGTGCCACCAGCAGAGGGAGGGTGTCTGTTGCTGAAGCTTTCTTT. Protein sequence: CATSRGRVSVAEAFF.

This clonotype was seen more than once but under ten times. The rearrangement joins TRBV20-1 to TRBJ2-2, with TRBD2 matching 9 bases. The CDR3 covers 18 residues. Germline CDR1 and CDR2: DFQATT and SNEGSKA (reference sequence). Trimming cost V 0 bases and J 4 bases; bases outside gene matches: 12. DNA of the CDR3: TGCAGTGCTAGAGATGGGCTGTGGCGGGGGGGTGTCACCGGGGAGCTGTTTTTT. Encoded protein: CSARDGLWRGGVTGELFF.

Only a few counts were recorded for this clonotype. This chain joins TRBV12-3 or TRBV12-4 and TRBJ2-7; D is tentatively TRBD1 or TRBD2 (5 bases each). V was shortened by 6 bases and J by 2 bases, with 17 bases between the two germline ends. The CDR3 has 15 amino acids. This CDR3 is CASSPEARGPYEQYF. The DNA of the CDR3 is TGTGCCAGCAGCCCCGAGGCCCGGGGACCCTACGAGCAGTACTTC.

This clonotype has only a few counts. V gene TRBV15 combines with J gene TRBJ2-3; the D is unclear. Trimming pared 5 bases from V and 5 bases from J, leaving 14 bases between. The CDR3 sequence is 14 residues long. Germline CDR1 LNHNV, CDR2 YYDKDF (reference sequence). The CDR3 bases are TGTGCCACCAGCCTATTAATGGAGCGAGATACGCAGTATTTT. Its protein is CATSLLMERDTQYF.

This clonotype was counted between two and nine times. V and J are TRBV2 and TRBJ1-2, with 12 nucleotides matching TRBD1. Per the germline V gene, CDR1 is SNHLY and CDR2 is FYNNEI. Trimming at V came to 9 bases and at J to 8 bases, leaving 7 bases not matched to a gene. The CDR3 spans 13 residues. CDR3 residues: CASPGTGGEGYTF. CDR3 coding DNA: TGTGCCAGTCCTGGGACAGGGGGCGAGGGCTACACCTTC.

This chain uses TRBV3-1 with TRBJ2-3; TRBD2 matches 7 bases. Germline CDR1 reads LGHDT; CDR2 reads YNNKEL (reference sequence). V was pared by 0 bases and J by 3 bases, with 3 bases of the junction left unmatched. CDR3 length: 15 residues. CDR3 DNA sequence: TGTGCCAGCAGCCAAGAGACGGGGGGTACAGATACGCAGTATTTT. As protein: CASSQETGGTDTQYF.

This clonotype was seen ten or more times. The V gene is TRBV12-3 or TRBV12-4, the J gene TRBJ2-7; D call uncertain. There are 12 residues in the CDR3. The V end was cut by 3 bases, the J end by 5 bases, with 8 bases between. For the CDR3, the DNA is TGTGCCAGCAGTTTGGTCCCAGACGAGCAGTACTTC. This translates into CASSLVPDEQYF.

This clonotype was picked up many times. The V gene is TRBV20-1, the J gene TRBJ2-5; TRBD1 matches at 8 bases. This CDR3 comprises 14 residues. V dropped 1 base and J dropped 4; count of bases not matched to a gene: 5. Per germline, CDR1 DFQATT and CDR2 SNEGSKA (reference sequence). CDR3 sequence reads: CSARVPGGAETQYF. CDR3 bases: TGCAGTGCTAGAGTGCCAGGGGGCGCAGAGACCCAGTACTTC.

The V call is TRBV2, the J call TRBJ2-7; 7 nucleotides match TRBD1. This CDR3 contains 12 residues. The V segment lost 9 bases and the J segment 0 bases; nucleotides outside the gene matches: 2. Germline V gene lookup returns CDR1 SNHLY and CDR2 FYNNEI. The CDR3 spells CARGQNSYEQYF. The CDR3 nucleotides read TGTGCCAGGGGACAGAACTCCTACGAGCAGTACTTC.

This clonotype was counted between two and nine times. V is TRBV12-3 or TRBV12-4 and J is TRBJ2-7; 8 positions match TRBD2. Trimming cost V 3 bases and J 7 bases; bases outside gene matches: 17. The CDR3 runs 17 residues. CDR3 in DNA: TGTGCCAGCAGTTTCCTTAGACCCAGCGGGGGAGCGAGGGAGCAGTACTTC. This codes for CASSFLRPSGGAREQYF.

This clonotype has more than one count but fewer than ten. The chain links TRBV10-3 to TRBJ2-2; D assignment may be TRBD1 or TRBD2 (5 bases each). CDR3 length: 16 residues. The V end lost 0 bases, the J end lost 0 bases, and 8 bases lay between the germline ends. Germline lookup yields CDR1 ENHRY and CDR2 SYGVKD. The CDR3 protein is CAISESRGTNTGELFF. The CDR3, as DNA: TGTGCCATCAGTGAGTCGAGGGGCACGAACACCGGGGAGCTGTTTTTT.

Points on this clonotype: Just one base apart from a much larger clone, this may be a read error. This chain links TRBV10-3 with TRBJ2-5, with D tentatively TRBD1 (5 bases). The CDR3 has 13 amino acids. Germline V gene data show CDR1 as ENHRY and CDR2 as SYGVKD. CDR3: CAISHGTRAGWHF. The CDR3 nucleotides read TGTGCCATCAGTCATGGAACAAGGGCAGGGTGGCACTTC.

J is TRBJ2-7 and V is TRBV7-8; TRBD1 or TRBD2 may be the D gene (5 bases each). In germline, CDR1 is SGHVS, CDR2 FQNEAQ. Trimming took 2 bases from V and 0 from J, leaving 23 bases between them. CDR3 size: 19 residues. This CDR3 is CASSLSGVGHGTTSYEQYF. The CDR3 bases are TGTGCCAGCAGCTTATCAGGAGTGGGCCACGGGACGACCTCCTACGAGCAGTACTTC.

This clonotype was seen more than once but under ten times. The rearrangement links TRBV6-5 to TRBJ2-2; D perhaps matches TRBD1 (5 bases). V lost 0 bases to trimming and J lost 1 base, with 12 bases between them. Germline values: CDR1 MNHEY, CDR2 SVGAGI. The CDR3 is 17 amino acids. The CDR3 region has the DNA TGTGCCAGCAGTTACTCGAAGGGGCCAAAGAACACCGGGGAGCTGTTTTTT. It yields the protein CASSYSKGPKNTGELFF.

This clonotype was detected only a few times. The chain employs TRBV4-1 and TRBJ2-1; 8 bases align to TRBD1. CDR3 length equals 16 residues. V shed 2 bases, J shed 4 bases, and the junction held 7 bases outside the gene matches. The germline V gene encodes CDR1 MGHRA and CDR2 YSYEKL. The CDR3 loop reads CASSQPPGQDYNEQFF. CDR3 coding DNA: TGCGCCAGCAGCCAACCTCCGGGACAGGATTACAATGAGCAGTTCTTC.

A few counts support this clonotype. The rearrangement joins TRBV27 to TRBJ2-3; TRBD2 matches at 9 bases. Germline V gives CDR1 MNHEY, CDR2 SMNVEV (reference sequence). This CDR3 has 16 amino acids. With V trimmed by 3 bases and J by 3 bases, 7 bases remained unmatched. The DNA for the CDR3 is TGTGCCAGCAGTTTTAGGGGGCTAGCGGGAACAGATACGCAGTATTTT. Translating it yields CASSFRGLAGTDTQYF.

CDR3 coding DNA: TGTGCCTCGCGGCTAGCGGGTAAGAATGAGCAGTTCTTC. This sequence encodes CASRLAGKNEQFF. The chain carries TRBV28 and TRBJ2-1, with TRBD2 matching over 8 bases. V was pared by 11 bases and J by 7 bases, with 10 bases of the junction left unmatched. The V gene's germline CDR1 is MDHEN and CDR2 SYDVKM. The CDR3 spans 13 residues.

The rearrangement joins TRBV10-3 to TRBJ2-7; D ambiguous. The length of the CDR3 is 14 residues. The germline V and J ends were trimmed by 7 bases and 0 bases, with 13 bases remaining between them. From germline, CDR1 is ENHRY and CDR2 SYGVKD. The CDR3: CAIKRSDNSYEQYF. The CDR3 DNA follows: TGTGCCATCAAAAGAAGTGACAACTCCTACGAGCAGTACTTC.

The CDR3 coding sequence is TGTGCCAGCAGGGACAGCGGGAGTTACAATGAGCAGTTCTTC. This gives the protein CASRDSGSYNEQFF. The J gene is TRBJ2-1, the V gene TRBV4-2, with 8 bases fitting TRBD2. Germline V gives CDR1 LGHNA, CDR2 YNFKEQ. After removal of 6 bases from V and 4 bases from J, the junction contained 5 bases not matched to a gene. The length of the CDR3 is 14 residues.

The chain joins TRBV20-1 to TRBJ1-1; no reliable D call. The CDR3 is made up of 11 amino acids. Germline V CDR1 and CDR2: DFQATT, SNEGSKA (reference sequence). The CDR3 DNA reads as TGCTGCTATGTCCCGTCCCACGGGGCTTTCTTT. Protein sequence: CCYVPSHGAFF.

This clonotype was recorded a few times. V gene TRBV29-1 combines with J gene TRBJ2-7; TRBD2 matches at 7 bases. V lost 4 bases to trimming and J lost 3 bases; unmatched junction nucleotides: 18. The CDR3 loop spans 17 amino acids. Germline lookup yields CDR1 SQVTM and CDR2 ANQGSEA. This CDR3 reads CSVGSGSKGRGGYEQYF. DNA for the CDR3: TGCAGCGTTGGAAGCGGAAGCAAAGGGCGCGGGGGCTACGAGCAGTACTTC.

In this sample, this clonotype turned up once. The chain employs TRBV30 and TRBJ2-5, with D uncertain. Germline V gives CDR1 GTSNPN, CDR2 SVGIG (reference sequence). V lost 2 bases, J lost 1 base, and 5 bases lay in between. This CDR3 comprises 12 residues. The CDR3, as DNA: TGTGCCTGGAGTCTCGGCCAAGAGACCCAGTACTTC. It specifies CAWSLGQETQYF.

The chain recombines TRBV5-1 with TRBJ2-7; D gene ambiguous. Per the germline V gene, CDR1 is SGHRS and CDR2 is YFSETQ. V lost 0 bases to trimming and J lost 3 bases, with 13 bases between them. This CDR3 spans 15 amino acids. DNA for the CDR3: TGCGCCAGCAGCTTGGCCAACCCGGGTTTCTACGAGCAGTACTTC. Residues: CASSLANPGFYEQYF.

This clonotype was counted many times. This chain links TRBV21-1 with TRBJ2-7. TRBV21-1 is classified as a pseudogene. The CDR3 sequence is 14 residues long. CDR3 protein: CASSTRGSPHEQYF. CDR3 nucleotide sequence: TGTGCCAGCAGCACTCGCGGGAGCCCCCACGAGCAGTACTTC.

This sequence joins TRBV28 and TRBJ2-3; the match to TRBD2 covers 14 bases. This CDR3 is built from 17 residues. Germline CDR1 reads MDHEN; CDR2 reads SYDVKM. V trimming: 6 bases; J trimming: 3 bases; junction bases outside the gene matches: 8. The CDR3 sequence: CASRETSGGASTDTQYF. As DNA, the CDR3 is TGTGCCAGCAGGGAGACTAGCGGGGGGGCCAGTACAGATACGCAGTATTTT.